Below, 15 T cell receptor beta chains from the same sample are listed, as sequenced in a study of tumor-infiltrating lymphocytes in primary liver carcinoma. Blood RNA came from unsorted whole blood; germline DNA was also extracted. A primer in the constant region served to generate TCR beta cDNA from 500 to 600 ng of total RNA. Generation of the TCR beta libraries relied on three nested multiplex PCR rounds using slightly modified ARM-PCR. The study ran its first two PCR rounds for approximately 10 cycles each, using TRBV1-TRBV30 forward primers and a C-beta reverse primer. TCRdb ran MiXCR on the multiplex PCR reads and lists one entry per CDR3 protein. Of about 180,000 distinct CDR3 sequences listed, 60% are singletons. Material: peripheral blood. The receptor set was obtained from a man aged 35 to 55 with primary liver carcinoma and hepatitis B virus infection.

As for this clonotype: At one end the junction does not follow the germline gene, possibly because of a read error. V is TRBV11-2 and J is TRBJ2-1; 7 nucleotides match TRBD2. CDR1 is SGHAT, CDR2 FQNNGV, per germline. This CDR3 is 17 amino acids long. CDR3 residues: CANSLGRLAGGSNEQFF. The CDR3 DNA is TGTGCCAACAGCTTAGGGAGACTAGCTGGAGGGTCCAATGAGCAGTTCTTC.

V and J are TRBV29-1 and TRBJ2-5; TRBD2 matches at 8 bases. V lost 6 bases, J lost 5 bases, and 11 bases stayed unmatched. This CDR3 spans 14 amino acids. The germline V gene has CDR1 SQVTM and CDR2 ANQGSEA. CDR3 protein: CSVGGAGGRETQYF. CDR3 bases: TGCAGCGTCGGCGGTGCGGGAGGCCGGGAGACCCAGTACTTC.

As to this clonotype: At one end the junction does not follow the germline gene, possibly because of a read error. The CDR3 bases are TGTGCCGGCAGTTCTGCGGGGAGCACAGATACGCAGTATTTT. This translates into CAGSSAGSTDTQYF. The rearrangement uses TRBV6-5 and TRBJ2-3; D possibly corresponds to TRBD2 (6 bases). Germline lookup yields CDR1 MNHEY and CDR2 SVGAGI. This CDR3 is built from 14 residues.

V usage is TRBV11-2 and J usage is TRBJ2-5, with 7 bases fitting TRBD2. The CDR3 is made up of 16 amino acids. Unmatched junction bases numbered 18, after V lost 9 bases and J lost 5 bases. Germline V gene sequence: CDR1 SGHAT, CDR2 FQNNGV. For the CDR3, the DNA is TGTGCCAGATGCTTAGTATTGGCGGGGCGGGGGGAGACCCAGTACTTC. Translated, it gives CARCLVLAGRGETQYF.

The chain recombines TRBV5-1 with TRBJ2-6; a weak D match, TRBD1 (6 bases). V gave up 0 bases and J gave up 0 bases, with 13 bases separating them. The CDR3 spans 18 residues. Germline CDR1 SGHRS, CDR2 YFSETQ. CDR3 amino acids: CASSLEGVSYSGANVLTF. CDR3 nucleotides: TGCGCCAGCAGCTTGGAGGGGGTATCCTACTCTGGGGCCAACGTCCTGACTTTC.

The chain uses TRBV4-1 and TRBJ2-7, with D uncertain. Germline V gene sequence: CDR1 MGHRA, CDR2 YSYEKL. V lost 8 bases to trimming and J lost 2 bases, with 13 bases between them. The CDR3 consists of 13 residues. Here the CDR3 reads CASGPRAPYEQYF. The CDR3 DNA sequence: TGCGCCAGCGGCCCCAGAGCCCCCTACGAGCAGTACTTC.

The chain carries TRBV11-2 and TRBJ2-5, with 9 positions matching TRBD2. The germline V gene encodes CDR1 SGHAT and CDR2 FQNNGV. The CDR3 length is 13 residues. V was pared by 9 bases and J by 9 bases, with 11 bases of the junction left unmatched. In nucleotides, the CDR3 is TGTGCCAGTAGCCCGGGGGCGGGAGGGGCCCAGTACTTC. Protein: CASSPGAGGAQYF.

Worth noting for this clonotype: One junction end does not reproduce the germline sequence, and a read error may be involved. This chain links TRBV4-2 with TRBJ2-7; no definite D call. Germline values: CDR1 LGHNA, CDR2 YNFKEQ. The CDR3 is made up of 16 amino acids. The CDR3 bases are TGTGTCAGCAGCCAAGAAAACATGGGCAGTGACTACGAGCAGTACTTC. Protein sequence: CVSSQENMGSDYEQYF.

The rearrangement joins TRBV6-1 to TRBJ1-5, with no clear D. V was cut by 4 bases and J by 1 base, with 11 bases left in between. The CDR3 extends over 15 amino acids. Germline V gene sequence: CDR1 MNHNS, CDR2 SASEGT. The CDR3 region is CASSVSELSNQPQHF. The CDR3 bases are TGTGCCAGCAGTGTCAGCGAACTCAGCAATCAGCCCCAGCATTTT.

The sample holds many counts of this clonotype. The V gene is TRBV11-2, the J gene TRBJ2-3; 8 bases match TRBD1. V lost 5 bases to trimming and J lost 13 bases; unmatched junction nucleotides: 17. The CDR3 totals 15 residues. Per germline, CDR1 SGHAT and CDR2 FQNNGV. The CDR3 protein is CASSLLLNTGGYKYF. CDR3 coding DNA: TGTGCCAGCAGCCTACTACTTAACACAGGGGGGTATAAGTATTTT.

V usage is TRBV6-5 and J usage is TRBJ1-5; D ambiguous. Trimming took 5 bases from V and 1 from J, leaving 12 bases between them. The CDR3 is 15 amino acids. Germline CDR1 is MNHEY and CDR2 is SVGAGI. The CDR3 region has the DNA TGTGCCAGCAGTCACGAAGCATGGAGCAATCAGCCCCAGCATTTT. This codes for CASSHEAWSNQPQHF.

About this clonotype itself: Relative to the germline gene, one junction end is altered; a read error may explain this. The chain couples TRBV13 to TRBJ2-7; D is unresolved. The CDR3 runs to 13 residues. The germline V gene has CDR1 PRHDT and CDR2 FYEKMQ (reference sequence). CDR3 region: CGSSLPDSYEQYF. In DNA, the CDR3 is TGTGGCAGCAGCTTACCGGATTCCTACGAGCAGTACTTC.

This clonotype was detected a few times. The chain employs TRBV6-6 and TRBJ2-5; TRBD1 might be the D (6 bases). This CDR3 is built from 15 residues. CDR1 MNHNY and CDR2 SVGAGI come from the germline V gene (reference sequence). V was pared by 6 bases and J by 0 bases, with 14 bases between. The CDR3 spells CASSHRTDNQETQYF. In DNA form, the CDR3 reads TGTGCCAGCAGCCATCGGACAGACAACCAAGAGACCCAGTACTTC.

With regard to this clonotype: A much larger clone sits a single nucleotide away, making a read error possible. This chain connects TRBV4-2 to TRBJ1-5, with 7 bases that match TRBD1. This CDR3 spans 14 amino acids. CDR1 and CDR2 from the germline V gene are LGHNA and YNFKEQ. CDR3 amino acids: CVSSRDTGVQPQHF. Written as DNA, the CDR3 is TGTGTCAGCAGCCGAGATACAGGGGTTCAGCCCCAGCATTTT.

Turning to this clonotype: One end of the junction is discordant with germline, which a read error may explain. V is TRBV29-1 and J is TRBJ2-7; unclear D gene. Germline V gene lookup returns CDR1 SQVTM and CDR2 ANQGSEA. This CDR3 comprises 12 residues. DNA of the CDR3: TGTAGTGTTTCCACCGACTCCTACAAGCAGTACTTC. This sequence encodes CSVSTDSYKQYF.